This T cell receptor beta chain was captured by sequencing in a study of T-cell reconstitution after alpha-beta-depleted transplantation in children. In this sample, this clonotype turned up many times. Its antigen is not identified. The CDR3 contains 15 residues. V was trimmed by 5 bases and J by 2 bases, leaving 16 bases between them. CDR1 LNHNV and CDR2 YYDKDF come from the germline V gene (reference sequence). Study-wide results and caveats: The authors attributed T-cell counts and diversity one year after transplant mostly to newly produced T cells. Several patients had high TCRbeta diversity at day 60; it came from surviving recipient T cells and thymic progenitors. Several hundred expanded graft clones reportedly were the source of alpha-beta T cells about two months after transplant.

Unique molecular identifiers were incorporated during preparation of the TCRbeta library. TCRdb called the PCR reads again in MiXCR, with one record for every CDR3 protein. The table includes about 870,000 distinct CDR3 sequences, less than 20% detected once. This material consisted of PBMCs, mostly from graft donor cells, taken 360 days after TCRalphabeta/CD19-depleted stem cell transplant. The rearrangement uses TRBV15 and TRBJ2-7; D is possibly TRBD1 (5 bases). The TCR originated in a male patient under 18 who had a stem cell transplant for acute lymphoblastic leukemia, so the T cells may come from the graft donor. For the CDR3, the DNA is TGTGCCACCAGCGACCTTGGACACCTCGCCTACGAGCAGTACTTC. It specifies CATSDLGHLAYEQYF.